This T cell receptor beta chain was documented in a study of blood T cells in healthy people across ages. Study-wide background: Capture by template switching was about one barcoded beta molecule per two T cells.

Remarks on this clonotype: Its target is not known.

The CDR3 is 16 amino acids. With 0 bases removed from V and 1 base from J, the gap between germline ends came to 15 bases. Per the germline V gene, CDR1 is DFQATT and CDR2 is SNEGSKA (reference sequence). With a J-beta primer mix and a sample-barcoded 5' primer, a second PCR ran 7 to 11 cycles. TCRdb independently ran MiXCR on the 5' RACE reads; one entry per CDR3 protein. The sample lists some 900,000 distinct CDR3 sequences; around 48% were seen once. There were at least 5.5 micrograms of total RNA extracted from every sample. Study outcomes and limitations: In older individuals, TCR beta diversity per million T cells was lower, falling roughly linearly with age. The authors considered diversity estimates from one million T cells to be underestimates.

The chain couples TRBV20-1 to TRBJ1-1; the D is unclear. The source of this sequence is a man under 40 in good health. The source material was blood. The CDR3 loop reads CSARDGVARGNTEAFF. CDR3 bases: TGCAGTGCTAGAGATGGAGTAGCGAGAGGGAACACTGAAGCTTTCTTT.